The rows below give T cell receptor beta chains drawn from one sample of a study of human T cells and chemical hapten exposure. MiXCR was run by TCRdb on the RACE reads, yielding one entry per CDR3 protein. The data hold 180,000 or so distinct CDR3 sequences, with 25% to 35% observed a single time. Sequencing used whole blood, obtained in connection with sensitization to the hapten diphenylcyclopropenone (DPC). The receptors were gathered from a woman aged 25-40 years with alopecia areata. Some clones in this sample may be carry-over from other donors' samples. The CDR3 runs from the conserved cysteine through the conserved F or W. D genes are given only for firm matches. Size is omitted from some rows. Given values are once, few, many or a class for expanded clones.

clone_size j_call v_call d_call cdr3_aa cdr3_nt
- TRBJ2-7 TRBV4-2 - CASSQDMAVGDEQYF TGTGCCAGCAGCCAAGATATGGCTGTCGGCGACGAGCAGTACTTC
- TRBJ1-1 TRBV20-1 - CSARRGHPNTEAFF TGCAGTGCGAGAAGAGGACACCCGAACACTGAAGCTTTCTTT
- TRBJ1-2 TRBV2 - CASSDSYTF TGTGCCAGCAGTGATTCCTACACCTTC
- TRBJ1-6 TRBV4-3 - CASSQGVSYNSPLHF TGCGCCAGCAGCCAAGGTGTATCCTATAATTCACCCCTCCACTTT
few TRBJ2-7 TRBV20-1 TRBD2 CSATLTSFVQYF TGCAGTGCTACGCTGACTAGCTTCGTGCAGTACTTC
- TRBJ1-1 TRBV10-2 TRBD1 CASSNGQVTEAFF TGCGCCAGCAGCAACGGACAGGTCACTGAAGCTTTCTTT
- TRBJ2-1 TRBV5-1 - CASRFRLTGDWNEQFF TGCGCCAGCAGGTTTCGACTTACGGGAGATTGGAATGAGCAGTTCTTC
- TRBJ2-5 TRBV29-1 TRBD1 CSVDAGQGRGETQYF TGCAGCGTTGACGCGGGACAGGGCCGTGGCGAGACCCAGTACTTC
- TRBJ2-7 TRBV4-1 - CASSQDRGPYEQYF TGCGCCAGCAGCCAAGATAGGGGACCCTACGAGCAGTACTTC
- TRBJ2-2 TRBV27 TRBD2 CATFLAGGPNTGELFF TGTGCCACCTTTCTAGCGGGGGGCCCGAACACCGGGGAGCTGTTTTTT
- TRBJ2-7 TRBV30 - CAWSPGQTYEQYF TGTGCCTGGAGCCCGGGACAAACCTACGAGCAGTACTTC
- TRBJ2-1 TRBV5-5 TRBD1 CASSLGRGQNNEQFF TGTGCCAGCAGCTTGGGCAGGGGGCAAAACAATGAGCAGTTCTTC
few TRBJ2-3 TRBV5-1 TRBD1 CASSPGQITDTQYF TGCGCCAGCAGCCCGGGACAGATCACAGATACGCAGTATTTT